This T cell receptor beta chain derives from a study of CD8 T cells in Susac syndrome. RNA in amounts of roughly 0.5 to 1 ug was reverse transcribed with random hexamers. TCRdb independently ran MiXCR on the immunoSEQ multiplex PCR reads; one entry per CDR3 protein. In the table there are about 130,000 distinct CDR3 sequences, nearly 95% of which are singletons. Between the trimmed V and J ends, which lost 8 bases and 0 bases, there was a span of 14 bases. CDR1 is MNHEY, CDR2 SVGAGI, per germline. The CDR3 has 14 residues. The clonotype originates from a human donor in good health. Material for sequencing was CD4+ T cells from PBMCs. The chain carries TRBV6-5 and TRBJ2-7, with TRBD1 as a possible D gene (6 bases). The CDR3 is CASRRDIYSYEQYF. CDR3 DNA: TGTGCCAGCCGACGGGACATTTACTCCTACGAGCAGTACTTC.